The next 15 T cell receptor beta chains were all read from a single sample in a study of spatial heterogeneity in lung cancer. MiXCR was run by TCRdb on the 5' RACE reads, yielding one entry per CDR3 protein. The table shows over 1,000 distinct CDR3 sequences, with under 15% occurring only once. As to time point: sample taken at primary tumor resection. Sequencing was performed on whole RNA extracted from tumor and nontumor lung tissue, or from frozen PBMC, and the material was left unsorted. This sample comprised normal lung tissue next to the tumor, obtained at surgery. The source is a male donor with early-stage non-small cell lung cancer.

The rearrangement uses TRBV5-8 and TRBJ2-2; the match to TRBD1 covers 8 bases. In germline, CDR1 is SGHTS, CDR2 YDEGEE. This CDR3 has 15 residues. The J segment lost 3 bases and the V segment lost 4 bases, leaving 5 bases of the junction unmatched. The CDR3 protein is CASSIRTGHTGELFF. CDR3 nucleotide sequence: TGTGCCAGCAGCATACGGACAGGGCACACCGGGGAGCTGTTTTTT.

The V call is TRBV4-1, the J call TRBJ1-5; tentatively, D is TRBD1 (5 bases). Germline V gives CDR1 MGHRA, CDR2 YSYEKL. This CDR3 spans 15 amino acids. V was shortened by 3 bases and J by 5 bases, with 14 bases between the two germline ends. In DNA, the CDR3 is TGCGCCAGCAGCCACCGTCAGGGAGGGGATCAGCCCCAGCATTTT. Translated: CASSHRQGGDQPQHF.

This clonotype is categorized as large. The rearrangement joins TRBV10-3 to TRBJ1-1; D perhaps matches TRBD1 (5 bases). Trimming stripped 6 bases from V and 0 bases from J, with 17 bases between. The CDR3 has 16 amino acids. Germline assignment: CDR1 ENHRY and CDR2 SYGVKD. DNA for the CDR3: TGTGCCATCAGGTCTCCGCGTGGGGGAATGAACACTGAAGCTTTCTTT. Translation: CAIRSPRGGMNTEAFF.

This clonotype was seen many times. The V gene is TRBV10-2, the J gene TRBJ2-2; no clear D. The CDR3 is made up of 14 amino acids. Germline V lookup: CDR1 WSHSY, CDR2 SAAADI. The V end was cut by 0 bases, the J end by 4 bases, with 6 bases between. The chain's CDR3 is CASSESGFTGELFF. CDR3 nucleotides: TGCGCCAGCAGTGAGTCTGGGTTCACCGGGGAGCTGTTTTTT.

Sample share makes this clonotype medium-sized. The J gene is TRBJ2-3, the V gene TRBV2, with D uncertain. The CDR3 runs to 15 residues. The V gene lost 7 bases and the J gene lost 2 bases, with 16 bases spanning the gap. From germline, CDR1 is SNHLY and CDR2 FYNNEI. The CDR3 protein is CASIAPGLITDTQYF. DNA of the CDR3: TGTGCCAGCATTGCTCCTGGGCTTATCACAGATACGCAGTATTTT. Supplemented by reference TRBV2 and TRBJ2-3, the full variable domain reads EPEVTQTPSHQVTQMGQEVILRCVPISNHLYFYWYRQILGQKVEFLVSFYNNEISEKSEIFDDQFSVERPDGSNFTLKIRSTKLEDSAMYFCASIAPGLITDTQYFGPGTRLTVL.

There are many counts of this clonotype. The chain links TRBV7-2 to TRBJ2-7, with 12 bases matching TRBD2. The CDR3 length is 15 residues. CDR1 and CDR2 (germline): SGHTA, FQGNSA. After removal of 1 base from V and 7 bases from J, the junction contained 5 bases not matched to a gene. The CDR3 is CASSLVLAGGQEQYF. The CDR3 coding sequence is TGTGCCAGCAGCTTAGTACTAGCGGGGGGACAGGAGCAGTACTTC.

The chain recombines TRBV12-3 or TRBV12-4 with TRBJ1-3; the D is unclear. The ends were cut back, 8 bases at V and 1 base at J, with 30 bases in the middle. The CDR3 length is 20 residues. This CDR3 reads CASGTSSLALSRRSGNTIYF. The CDR3 nucleotides read TGTGCCAGCGGAACGAGTTCACTGGCATTGAGTCGAAGGTCTGGAAACACCATATATTTT.

Within the sample, this clonotype is medium-sized. This chain joins TRBV6-6 and TRBJ1-1, with 8 bases aligning to TRBD1. There are 15 residues in the CDR3. V gave up 4 bases and J gave up 1 base; unmatched junction bases: 5. The germline V gene has CDR1 MNHNY and CDR2 SVGAGI (reference sequence). CDR3 protein: CASSSTDRANTEAFF. The CDR3 coding sequence is TGTGCCAGCAGTTCCACGGACAGGGCGAACACTGAAGCTTTCTTT.

This clonotype is large (0.1 to 1%) by share. The rearrangement joins TRBV11-2 to TRBJ2-1; D is ambiguous. CDR1 and CDR2 from the germline V gene are SGHAT and FQNNGV. This CDR3 has 13 residues. The ends were cut back, 7 bases at V and 4 bases at J, with 11 bases in the middle. The CDR3 region has the DNA TGTGCCAGCACCCTTAGTACGTACAATGAGCAGTTCTTC. Amino acids: CASTLSTYNEQFF.

This clonotype is judged medium-sized (0.01 to 0.1%). The J gene is TRBJ2-1, the V gene TRBV7-9; TRBD2 matches at 7 bases. Germline lookup yields CDR1 SEHNR and CDR2 FQNEAQ (reference sequence). This CDR3 region has 15 residues. J was trimmed by 8 bases and V by 5 bases; bases with no gene match: 12. The CDR3 sequence: CASSRFGERGDEQFF. For the CDR3, the DNA is TGTGCCAGCAGCCGATTCGGGGAGCGGGGTGATGAGCAGTTCTTC.

This clonotype is labeled medium-sized. The V gene is TRBV29-1, the J gene TRBJ2-5; D is uncertain. In germline, CDR1 is SQVTM, CDR2 ANQGSEA. V lost 4 bases to trimming and J lost 1 base, with 4 bases between them. The CDR3 contains 11 residues. The CDR3 bases are TGCAGCGTTGCTGCCCAAGAGACCCAGTACTTC. Translation: CSVAAQETQYF.

This clonotype has a count of ten or more. The rearrangement links TRBV27 to TRBJ1-1; maybe TRBD1 (5 bases). In germline, CDR1 is MNHEY, CDR2 SMNVEV (reference sequence). Trimming cost V 5 bases and J 1 base, with 11 bases left between them. The CDR3 is 14 residues long. CDR3 DNA: TGTGCCAGCAGTCCCCGGGGCCAGAACACTGAAGCTTTCTTT. Translating gives CASSPRGQNTEAFF.

Ten or more counts support this clonotype. CDR3 amino acids: CASRTRTGGDYGYTF. For the CDR3, the DNA is TGCGCCAGCAGGACCCGGACAGGGGGTGACTATGGCTACACCTTC. V is TRBV5-1 and J is TRBJ1-2; 10 bases are a match to TRBD1. The junction had 7 bases not matched to a gene; V was cut back by 5 bases and J by 3 bases. The germline CDR1 and CDR2 sequences are SGHRS and YFSETQ. The CDR3 is 15 amino acids.

This clonotype is hyperexpanded in the sample. The chain links TRBV6-2 or TRBV6-3 to TRBJ1-5; D unresolved. Germline CDR1 reads MNHEY; CDR2 reads SVGEGT. V was clipped by 6 bases and J by 5 bases, with 17 bases between them. This CDR3 spans 15 amino acids. The CDR3 DNA reads TGTGCCAGCAGACGCAGCCTGAGGCAGGATCAGCCCCAGCATTTT. It specifies CASRRSLRQDQPQHF.

Within the sample, this clonotype is large (0.1 to 1%). CDR3 residues: CASSNPNTGELFF. The CDR3, as DNA: TGTGCCAGTAGTAACCCGAACACCGGGGAGCTGTTTTTT. This chain links TRBV19 with TRBJ2-2; no reliable D call. The germline CDR1 and CDR2 sequences are LNHDA and SQIVND (reference sequence). V was trimmed by 4 bases and J by 0 bases, leaving 3 bases between them. The CDR3 is 13 amino acids.